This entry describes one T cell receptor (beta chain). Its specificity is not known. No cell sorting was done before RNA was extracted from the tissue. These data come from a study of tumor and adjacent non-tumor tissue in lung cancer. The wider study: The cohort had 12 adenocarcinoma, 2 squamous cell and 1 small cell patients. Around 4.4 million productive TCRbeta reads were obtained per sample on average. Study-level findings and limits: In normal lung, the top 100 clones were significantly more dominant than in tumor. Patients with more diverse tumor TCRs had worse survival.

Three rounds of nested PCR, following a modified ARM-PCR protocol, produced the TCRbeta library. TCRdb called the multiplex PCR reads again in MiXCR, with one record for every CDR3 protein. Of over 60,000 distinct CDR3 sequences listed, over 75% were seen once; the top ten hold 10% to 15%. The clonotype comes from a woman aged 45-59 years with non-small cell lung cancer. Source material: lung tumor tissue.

CDR3 coding DNA: TGTGCCAGCAGTTTAGGGATGTGGCCCTGCAATGAGCAGTTCTTC. Protein product: CASSLGMWPCNEQFF. The gene calls are TRBV28 and TRBJ2-1; D gene unclear. V lost 2 bases and J lost 6, with 14 bases in between. CDR1 is MDHEN, CDR2 SYDVKM, per germline. The CDR3 is made up of 15 amino acids.